The 18 T cell receptor beta chains listed next were all sequenced from one sample in a study of T cell responses to AZD1222 COVID-19 vaccine. Only in-frame clones appear in the TCRdb table, and some are missing; sequencing was by immunoSEQ multiplex PCR. The sample records roughly 66,000 clones, roughly 84% being singletons. Sequenced material: peripheral blood, taken on day 0 of AZD1222 vaccination. These receptors originate from an adult in good health.

V gene TRBV6-1 combines with J gene TRBJ1-2; the D is unclear. Germline-derived CDR1 and CDR2 are MNHNS and SASEGT. This CDR3 comprises 13 residues. V lost 0 bases, J lost 4 bases, and 6 bases lay in between. The CDR3 DNA sequence: TGTGCCAGCAGTGAAGCGGGTCTCTATGGCTACACCTTC. Translation: CASSEAGLYGYTF.

V is TRBV6-5 and J is TRBJ1-3; maybe TRBD1 (6 bases). CDR1 MNHEY and CDR2 SVGAGI come from the germline V gene. There are 15 residues in the CDR3. The V and J ends lost 6 bases and 1 base respectively, with 13 bases between them. The CDR3 sequence is CASSPAGDSGNTIYF. The CDR3 coding sequence is TGTGCCAGCAGCCCCGCAGGGGATTCTGGAAACACCATATATTTT.

This rearrangement joins TRBV2 to TRBJ1-4; 8 bases fit TRBD1. CDR3 length: 14 residues. CDR1 and CDR2 from the germline V gene are SNHLY and FYNNEI. The V gene end was trimmed by 5 bases and the J gene end by 5 bases; junction bases not matched to a gene: 4. CDR3 protein: CASSRDRRNEKLFF. The DNA of the CDR3 is TGTGCCAGCAGTCGGGACAGGAGAAATGAAAAACTGTTTTTT.

The gene calls are TRBV5-1 and TRBJ1-1; D perhaps matches TRBD1 (5 bases). V was trimmed by 4 bases and J by 5 bases, leaving 15 bases between them. The germline gives CDR1 SGHRS, CDR2 YFSETQ. The CDR3 covers 14 residues. The chain's CDR3 is CASSVQGVLTEAFF. In DNA, the CDR3 is TGCGCCAGCAGCGTCCAGGGTGTTTTAACTGAAGCTTTCTTT.

This clone was seen only a few times. The genes are TRBV4-1 and TRBJ1-5, with D perhaps matching TRBD1 (5 bases). This CDR3 is 19 amino acids long. Trimming cost V 0 bases and J 1 base, with 19 bases left between them. CDR1 MGHRA and CDR2 YSYEKL come from the germline V gene. The CDR3 protein is CASSQDPVEAGASNQPQHF. The CDR3 nucleotides read TGCGCCAGCAGCCAAGATCCGGTAGAGGCTGGGGCCAGCAATCAGCCCCAGCATTTT.

The chain employs TRBV6-5 and TRBJ1-2; D is perhaps TRBD1 (5 bases). The CDR3 runs to 12 residues. V was trimmed by 2 bases and J by 6 bases, leaving 7 bases between them. Germline CDR1 and CDR2: MNHEY and SVGAGI. CDR3 in DNA: TGTGCCAGCAGTTACGGGGGGAATGGCTACACCTTC. Its translation is CASSYGGNGYTF.

The rearrangement uses TRBV11-1 and TRBJ2-5, with 10 positions matching TRBD2. Germline assignment: CDR1 SGHAT and CDR2 FQDESV (reference sequence). V was pared by 5 bases and J by 0 bases, with 3 bases of the junction left unmatched. The CDR3 contains 15 residues. This chain's CDR3 is CASSPSGGHQETQYF. For the CDR3, the DNA is TGTGCCAGCAGCCCTAGCGGGGGTCACCAAGAGACCCAGTACTTC.

The V and J genes are TRBV14 and TRBJ2-4, with D perhaps given as TRBD1 or TRBD2 (5 bases each). Between the trimmed V and J ends, which lost 2 bases and 6 bases, there was a span of 11 bases. Looked up from germline, CDR1 is SGHDN and CDR2 is FVKESK. The CDR3 has 14 residues. The CDR3 bases are TGTGCCAGCAGCCAACACGGGGCAGGAAACATTCAGTACTTC. Its protein product is CASSQHGAGNIQYF.

The chain carries TRBV5-1 and TRBJ2-3; D not resolved. This CDR3 has 12 residues. Trimming left V 0 bases short and J 5 bases short, with 4 bases between. Germline assignment: CDR1 SGHRS and CDR2 YFSETQ. The CDR3 DNA follows: TGCGCCAGCAGCTTGGAGGGAGATACGCAGTATTTT. Its translation: CASSLEGDTQYF.

The gene calls are TRBV18 and TRBJ1-5, with D perhaps TRBD1 (6 bases). In germline, CDR1 is KGHSH, CDR2 LQKENI. V dropped 6 bases and J dropped 6 bases, with 21 bases sitting between them. This CDR3 region has 16 residues. CDR3 in DNA: TGTGCCAGCTCTCTCACGGCAGGGGCAGGAGGTCAGCCCCAGCATTTT. Translating gives CASSLTAGAGGQPQHF.

The chain recombines TRBV6-5 with TRBJ1-1, with 7 bases that match TRBD1. Germline V gene data show CDR1 as MNHEY and CDR2 as SVGAGI. This CDR3 has 14 amino acids. J gave up 1 base and V 6 bases, and 5 bases lay outside the gene matches. CDR3 in amino acids: CASRWDSENTEAFF. The CDR3 coding sequence is TGTGCCAGCAGATGGGACAGCGAGAACACTGAAGCTTTCTTT.

This sequence joins TRBV10-3 and TRBJ2-5; tentative D call: TRBD2 (6 bases). Germline assignment: CDR1 ENHRY and CDR2 SYGVKD. The CDR3 is 12 residues long. V was pared by 11 bases and J by 1 base, with 11 bases between. CDR3: CAAGLPQETQYF. CDR3 coding DNA: TGTGCCGCGGGGCTACCCCAAGAGACCCAGTACTTC.

The chain employs TRBV3-1 (or the pseudogene TRBV3-2) and TRBJ2-7, with D unclear. The CDR3 has 15 amino acids. V lost 1 base and J 0 bases, leaving 10 bases between the germline ends. Germline-derived CDR1 and CDR2 are LGHDT and YNNKEL (reference sequence). Written as DNA, the CDR3 is TGTGCCAGCAGCCAAGGCAGTTACCCCTCCTACGAGCAGTACTTC. Translated: CASSQGSYPSYEQYF.

This rearrangement joins TRBV7-9 to TRBJ1-3; TRBD1 is a possible D gene (6 bases). V gave up 2 bases and J gave up 1 base, with 18 bases separating them. The germline CDR1 and CDR2 sequences are SEHNR and FQNEAQ (reference sequence). This CDR3 contains 18 residues. CDR3 bases: TGTGCCAGCAGCTTACTCAGAGGACAGCAAACATCTGGAAACACCATATATTTT. This sequence encodes CASSLLRGQQTSGNTIYF.

The chain recombines TRBV28 with TRBJ2-7; possible D gene TRBD2, 5 bases. Trimming stripped 6 bases from V and 5 bases from J, with 14 bases between. The CDR3 spans 13 residues. CDR1 and CDR2 from the germline V gene are MDHEN and SYDVKM. The CDR3 loop is CASRDGGTNEQYF. The CDR3 DNA reads TGTGCCAGCAGGGACGGAGGTACTAACGAGCAGTACTTC.

This clone showed up just once. DNA of the CDR3: TGTGCCAGCCGCCATGGGGGACTGCGGGCCACTGAAGCTTTCTTT. Its translation is CASRHGGLRATEAFF. This chain uses TRBV28 with TRBJ1-1; D perhaps matches TRBD1 (5 bases). The CDR3 loop spans 15 amino acids. The V and J ends lost 8 bases and 4 bases respectively, with 20 bases between them. CDR1 is MDHEN, CDR2 SYDVKM, per germline.

The chain couples TRBV20-1 to TRBJ1-2; D gene ambiguous. In germline, CDR1 is DFQATT, CDR2 SNEGSKA (reference sequence). The CDR3 is 11 amino acids. The V end lost 3 bases, the J end lost 7 bases, and 9 bases lay between the germline ends. CDR3 loop: CSASVVGGYTF. CDR3 nucleotides: TGCAGTGCTAGCGTGGTGGGTGGCTACACCTTC.

Only one count was recorded for this clone. The chain recombines TRBV7-9 with TRBJ2-1; D may be TRBD2 (6 bases). CDR1 and CDR2 (germline): SEHNR, FQNEAQ (reference sequence). The germline V and J ends were trimmed by 2 bases and 6 bases, with 14 bases remaining between them. The CDR3 runs to 15 residues. The DNA for the CDR3 is TGTGCCAGCAGCTTAAGGGAGGTTAGGTCCAATGAGCAGTTCTTC. Its translation: CASSLREVRSNEQFF.